This T cell receptor (beta chain) comes out of a study of blood T cell repertoires in COVID-19. Study as a whole: Donors in the United States, Italy and Spain gave samples during acute or convalescent COVID-19. The analysed material was cDNA or gDNA that came from T cells, B-cell-depleted T cells, or PBMCs.

V was pared by 0 bases and J by 2 bases, with 11 bases between. Germline lookup yields CDR1 MNHEY and CDR2 SMNVEV (reference sequence). The CDR3 spans 16 residues. Original processing methods: Reference gene primer amplification in the assay estimated nucleated cell counts. Here immunoSEQ multiplex PCR was the method, and the copy in TCRdb shows in-frame clones only, minus some. V and J calls plus clone size are reproduced from that table; the DNA served to infer D and trimming. The table records roughly 120,000 clones, around 80% of them present only once. Sequenced: peripheral blood. V usage is TRBV27 and J usage is TRBJ1-5; D perhaps matches TRBD1 (6 bases). This sequence originates from a man in his 70s with acute or convalescent COVID-19. In DNA form, the CDR3 reads TGTGCCAGCAGTTTATCAGGCCAGGGGCGCAATCAGCCCCAGCATTTT. Protein sequence: CASSLSGQGRNQPQHF.